This TCR beta chain was captured in a study of T cells in Graves' hyperthyroidism and ophthalmopathy. Turning to the study itself: Peripheral blood samples were taken at initial diagnosis, prior to any treatment. Notes on the study in general: Prediction of ophthalmopathy progression came a median approximately 6.5 months pre-onset.

Note on this clonotype: Its antigen is unidentified. At one of its ends the junction is not consistent with the germline gene, which may arise from a read error.

Stable Graves' hyperthyroidism meant no ophthalmopathy progression within 18 months. Orbital computed tomography and thyroid ultrasound, together with serum TRAb and thyroxine and clinical symptoms, were used for diagnoses. This CDR3 contains 16 residues. Germline loops: CDR1 LNHDA, CDR2 SQIVND (reference sequence). Amplification of TCR beta CDR3 regions used RNA as the template. During a first-round RT-PCR of the TCR CDR3, the HTBI primer set was used. MiXCR was run by TCRdb on the multiplex PCR reads, yielding one entry per CDR3 protein. Among fewer than 550,000 distinct CDR3 sequences, about 15% were seen once, and the ten largest hold roughly 7.4%.

This clonotype was obtained from a woman between 18 and 29 years old with Graves' hyperthyroidism. Sequencing used blood. This chain uses TRBV19 with TRBJ2-6; perhaps D is TRBD1 or TRBD2 (5 bases each). CDR3: CAGSRDGGSGANVLTF. CDR3 sequence (DNA): TGTGCCGGTAGCCGGGACGGAGGCTCTGGGGCCAACGTCCTGACTTTC.